This TCR beta chain was found in a study of blood T cell repertoires in COVID-19. Study in general: The United States, Italy and Spain supplied acute and convalescent COVID-19 samples. Sources were T cells, B-cell-depleted T cells, or PBMCs; the material itself was cDNA or gDNA.

Methods used by the authors: Reference gene primer amplification yielded estimated nucleated cell counts. Here immunoSEQ multiplex PCR was the method, and the copy in TCRdb shows in-frame clones only, minus some. The V and J calls and clone size are taken from that table; D and trimming were inferred from the DNA. The table records around 110,000 clones, about 90% of them present only once. This clone showed up just once. The CDR3 is 15 residues long. Germline V gene data show CDR1 as SEHNR and CDR2 as FQNEAQ (reference sequence). Trimming removed 5 bases from V and 3 bases from J; junction bases left unmatched: 7.

The sequencing sample was made of peripheral blood. The rearrangement links TRBV7-9 to TRBJ2-1; 7 positions agree with TRBD1. This clonotype originated in a man between 35 and 55 years old with active or convalescent COVID-19. As DNA, the CDR3 is TGTGCCAGCAGCCCGACAGGGACCCGCTACAATGAGCAGTTCTTC. This translates into CASSPTGTRYNEQFF.